This T cell receptor (beta chain) was captured in a study of blood T cell repertoires in COVID-19. Study at large: Acute and convalescent COVID-19 samples came from the United States, Italy and Spain. T cells, B-cell-depleted T cells, or PBMCs supplied cDNA or gDNA.

Original processing notes: Reference gene primer amplification gave estimated nucleated cell counts. This table comes from immunoSEQ multiplex PCR, and its TCRdb copy is limited to in-frame clones, with some not included. The V and J calls and the clone size are those of that table, but D and trimming were determined from the DNA. This table has over 600,000 clones, 90% appearing once. The CDR3 is 15 amino acids. Trimming cost V 1 base and J 4 bases, with 13 bases left between them. The germline V gene encodes CDR1 MGHRA and CDR2 YSYEKL. The rearrangement links TRBV4-1 to TRBJ1-2; D is uncertain. The specimen was peripheral blood. The TCR originated in a woman aged 18 to 35 with acute or convalescent COVID-19. The CDR3 nucleotides are TGCGCCAGCAGCCAAGGACGGCCCGGGTTCTATGGCTACACCTTC. Its translation is CASSQGRPGFYGYTF.